This TCR beta chain was obtained from a study of shared clonotypes between healthy human individuals. Study in general: There were three CD4 naive, three CD4 memory, two CD8 naive and one CD8 memory plates per donor.

Clones were read by immunoSEQ multiplex PCR, and TCRdb kept only the in-frame ones, dropping some. This sample has more than 1.2 million clones, with approximately 98.5% found just once. Notes on this clone: Its antigen is as yet unknown.

Study outcomes and limitations: Shared across four donors were approximately 5% of the naive CD4 clonotypes.

J was trimmed by 4 bases and V by 5 bases; bases with no gene match: 5. Looked up from germline, CDR1 is SGHTA and CDR2 is FQGNSA. This CDR3 has 15 amino acids. The rearrangement joins TRBV7-2 to TRBJ2-5; 12 nucleotides line up with TRBD2. This receptor was identified in a man younger than 40 in good health. Sequencing used naive CD4+ T cells sorted from blood. As for subset: CD45RA+ positively selected. CDR3 amino acids: CASSRAGLAGETQYF. The CDR3 nucleotides are TGTGCCAGCAGCCGCGCGGGACTAGCGGGAGAGACCCAGTACTTC.